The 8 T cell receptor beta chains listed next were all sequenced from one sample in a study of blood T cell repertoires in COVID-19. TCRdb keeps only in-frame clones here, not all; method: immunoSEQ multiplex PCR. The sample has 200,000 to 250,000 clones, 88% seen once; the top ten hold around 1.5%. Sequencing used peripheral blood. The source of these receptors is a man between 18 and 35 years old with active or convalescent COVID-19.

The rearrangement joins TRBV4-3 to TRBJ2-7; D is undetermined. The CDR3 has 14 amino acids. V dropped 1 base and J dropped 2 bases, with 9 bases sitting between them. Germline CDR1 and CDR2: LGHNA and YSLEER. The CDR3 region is CASSQGFLTYEQYF. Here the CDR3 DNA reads TGCGCCAGCAGCCAAGGTTTCCTAACCTACGAGCAGTACTTC.

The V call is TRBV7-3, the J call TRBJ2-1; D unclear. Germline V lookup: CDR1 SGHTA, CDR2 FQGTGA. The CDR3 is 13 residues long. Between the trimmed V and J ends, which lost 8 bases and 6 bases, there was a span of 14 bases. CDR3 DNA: TGTGCCAGCTGCCTAGACGTTTCCAATGAGCAGTTCTTC. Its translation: CASCLDVSNEQFF.

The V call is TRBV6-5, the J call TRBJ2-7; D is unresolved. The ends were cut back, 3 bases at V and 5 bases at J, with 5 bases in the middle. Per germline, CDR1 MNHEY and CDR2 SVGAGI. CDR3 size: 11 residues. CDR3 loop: CASSYFDEQYF. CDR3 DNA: TGTGCCAGCAGTTATTTCGACGAGCAGTACTTC.

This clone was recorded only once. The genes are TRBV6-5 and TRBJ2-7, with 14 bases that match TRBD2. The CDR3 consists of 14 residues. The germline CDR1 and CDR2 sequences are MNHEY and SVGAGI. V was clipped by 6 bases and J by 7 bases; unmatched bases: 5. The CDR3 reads CASRGLAGAYEQYF. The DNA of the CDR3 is TGTGCCAGCAGGGGACTAGCGGGAGCTTATGAGCAGTACTTC.

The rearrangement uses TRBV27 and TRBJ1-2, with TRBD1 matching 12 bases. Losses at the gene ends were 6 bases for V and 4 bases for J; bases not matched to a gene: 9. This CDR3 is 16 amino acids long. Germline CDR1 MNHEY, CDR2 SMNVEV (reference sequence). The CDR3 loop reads CASSRDRGRTGYGYTF. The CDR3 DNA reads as TGTGCCAGCAGCCGGGACAGGGGGCGGACAGGCTATGGCTACACCTTC.

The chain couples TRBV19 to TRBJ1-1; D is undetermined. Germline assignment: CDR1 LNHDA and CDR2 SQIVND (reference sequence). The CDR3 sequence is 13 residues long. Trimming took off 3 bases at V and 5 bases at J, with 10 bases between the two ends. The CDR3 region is CASSIGARTEAFF. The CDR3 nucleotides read TGTGCCAGTAGTATCGGAGCTAGAACTGAAGCTTTCTTT.

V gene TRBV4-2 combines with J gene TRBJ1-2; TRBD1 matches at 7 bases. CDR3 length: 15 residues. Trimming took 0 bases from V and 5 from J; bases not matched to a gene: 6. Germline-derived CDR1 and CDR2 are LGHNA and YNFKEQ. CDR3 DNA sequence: TGTGCCAGCAGCCAAGACAGGACAGGTGGTTATGGCTACACCTTC. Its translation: CASSQDRTGGYGYTF.

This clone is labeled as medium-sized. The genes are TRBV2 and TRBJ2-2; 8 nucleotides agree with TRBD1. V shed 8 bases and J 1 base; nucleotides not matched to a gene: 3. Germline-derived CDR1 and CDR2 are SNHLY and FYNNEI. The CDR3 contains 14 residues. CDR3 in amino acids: CASVTGENTGELFF. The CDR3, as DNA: TGTGCCAGCGTGACAGGGGAGAACACCGGGGAGCTGTTTTTT.